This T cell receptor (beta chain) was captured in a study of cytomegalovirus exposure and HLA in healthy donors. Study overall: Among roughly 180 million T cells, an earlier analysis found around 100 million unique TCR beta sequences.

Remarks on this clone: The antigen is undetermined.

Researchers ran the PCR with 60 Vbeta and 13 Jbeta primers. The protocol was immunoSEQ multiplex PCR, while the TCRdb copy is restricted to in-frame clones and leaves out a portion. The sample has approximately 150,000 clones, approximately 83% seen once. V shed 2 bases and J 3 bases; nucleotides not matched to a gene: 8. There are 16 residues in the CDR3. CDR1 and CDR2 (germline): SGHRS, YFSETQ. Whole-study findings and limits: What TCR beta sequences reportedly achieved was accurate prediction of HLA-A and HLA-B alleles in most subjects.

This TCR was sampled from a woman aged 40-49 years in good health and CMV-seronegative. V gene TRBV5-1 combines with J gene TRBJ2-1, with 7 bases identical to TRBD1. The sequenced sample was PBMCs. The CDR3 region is CASSLFLTGDYNEQFF. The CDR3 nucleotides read TGCGCCAGCAGCTTATTTCTTACAGGGGACTACAATGAGCAGTTCTTC.